The present TCR beta chain was sequenced within a study of Ad26.COV2.S vaccination and SARS-CoV-2 variants. Overall study findings and caveats: The study found similar non-spike TCR breadth in vaccine and placebo recipients.

V trimming: 1 base; J trimming: 7 bases; junction bases outside the gene matches: 5. Germline V CDR1 and CDR2: SGHAT, FQNNGV. There are 16 residues in the CDR3. Assay: immunoSEQ multiplex PCR; the TCRdb copy retains only in-frame clones and omits some. Among around 400,000 clones listed, under 90% were seen once. Comments on this clone: What it binds is unknown.

Treatment indicated: some 20 received Ad26.COV2.S at low or high dose, single or two shots; several received placebo; per-sample allocation not given. Day 63 after the first injection of vaccine or placebo was the sampling time. This clonotype was obtained from a person aged 18-65 years who received the Ad26.COV2.S COVID-19 vaccine or a placebo. The starting material was peripheral blood, obtained in a trial of Ad26.COV2.S vaccine versus placebo. This chain connects TRBV11-2 to TRBJ1-6, with 9 bases fitting TRBD1. This CDR3 reads CASSLGGTGPNSPLHF. DNA for the CDR3: TGTGCCAGCAGCTTAGGTGGGACAGGGCCGAATTCACCCCTCCACTTT.